Listed below are T cell receptor beta chains from one sample, sequenced in a study of OX40 agonist ivuxolimab in advanced cancers. Repertoires were generated with immunoSEQ multiplex PCR, while TCRdb's copy carries only in-frame clones and drops some. The sample consists of about 52,000 clones, 85% to 95% of them appearing once. Sequenced material: CD4+ or CD8+ T cells sorted from blood, taken in a trial of the OX40 agonist ivuxolimab. The receptors here all came from an adult with an advanced solid tumor such as melanoma, head and neck, liver or kidney cancer. CDR3s include the opening cysteine and the closing phenylalanine or tryptophan. A D gene is named only where the DNA matches it firmly.

D | V | CDR3
- | TRBV10-1 | CASSCGPAYNEQFF
TRBD1 | TRBV9 | CASSGTGVFGNTIYF
- | TRBV2 | CASSEAIHQMKTEAFF
- | TRBV7-9 | CASSPLGLVRSTYTGELFF
- | TRBV29-1 | CSVERQSPYEQYF
- | TRBV7-9 | CASSLVAGNTEAFF
- | TRBV6-9 | CASSYSFTFLLIHYEQYF
- | TRBV5-1 | CASSNDRFRNEKLFF
- | TRBV5-6 | CASSLSPVAQFF
- | TRBV28 | CASSLEGAYEQYF
TRBD1 | TRBV19 | CASSSGTGDEQYF